This paragraph covers one T cell receptor (beta chain) sequence. Its target is unknown. A much larger clone lies a single base off, so this may be a read error. The data were obtained in a study of tumor-infiltrating lymphocytes in primary liver carcinoma. Background on the study: Staging placed the tumors at T1-T3 N0M0, and they measured about 4.2 to 10 cm across. Samples gave roughly 3.5 to 7.5 million productive TCRbeta reads, similar across tissue types. Study findings and constraints: A significantly higher top-250-clone fraction was found in tumors than in blood (p = 0.039).

Starting from around 510 ng of total RNA, TCR beta cDNA was produced with a primer in the constant region. Nested multiplex PCR, run for three rounds with slightly modified ARM-PCR, yielded TCR beta libraries. TRBV1-TRBV30 forward and Cbeta reverse primers drove the first two roughly 11-cycle rounds. Using its own MiXCR run on the multiplex PCR reads, TCRdb lists one record per CDR3 protein. The sample consists of about 200,000 distinct CDR3 sequences, around 60% of them appearing once. Germline CDR1 SEHNR, CDR2 FQNEAQ (reference sequence). The CDR3 length is 14 residues. They got blood RNA out of unsorted whole blood and also pulled out germline DNA. With chronic HBV infection, the patients were also treatment-naive.

The sample comprised peripheral blood. The receptor comes from a woman aged 55-69 years with primary liver carcinoma and hepatitis B virus infection. The chain carries TRBV7-9 and TRBJ2-5; 9 bases fit TRBD1. As DNA, the CDR3 is TGTGCCAGCAGCCGAGGGACAGGGAAAGAGACCGAGTACTTC. It codes for CASSRGTGKETEYF.